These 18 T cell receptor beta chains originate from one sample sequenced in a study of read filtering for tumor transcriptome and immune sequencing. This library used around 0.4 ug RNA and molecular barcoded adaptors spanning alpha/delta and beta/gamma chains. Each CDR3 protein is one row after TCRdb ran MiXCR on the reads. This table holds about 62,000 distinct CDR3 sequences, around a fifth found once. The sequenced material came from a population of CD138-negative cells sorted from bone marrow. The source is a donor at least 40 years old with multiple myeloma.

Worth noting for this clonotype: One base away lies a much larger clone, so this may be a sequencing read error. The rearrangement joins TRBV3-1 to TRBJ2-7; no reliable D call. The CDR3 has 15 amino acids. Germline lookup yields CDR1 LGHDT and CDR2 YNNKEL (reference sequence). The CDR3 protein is CASSHSETRSYGQYF. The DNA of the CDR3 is TGTGCCAGCAGCCATTCGGAGACTCGATCCTACGGGCAGTACTTC.

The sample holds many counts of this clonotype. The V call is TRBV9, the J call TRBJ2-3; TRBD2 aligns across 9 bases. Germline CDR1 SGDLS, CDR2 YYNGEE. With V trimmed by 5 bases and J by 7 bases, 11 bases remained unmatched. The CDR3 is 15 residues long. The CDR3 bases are TGTGCCAGCAGTCAGGACGCGGGAGGGTTGAATACGCAGTATTTT. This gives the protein CASSQDAGGLNTQYF.

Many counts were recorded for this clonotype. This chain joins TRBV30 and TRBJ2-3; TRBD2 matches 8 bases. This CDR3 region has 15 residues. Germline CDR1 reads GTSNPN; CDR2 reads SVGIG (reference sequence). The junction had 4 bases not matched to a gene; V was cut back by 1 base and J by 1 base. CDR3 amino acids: CAWSAPGLGTDTQYF. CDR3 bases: TGTGCCTGGAGTGCACCGGGACTAGGCACAGATACGCAGTATTTT.

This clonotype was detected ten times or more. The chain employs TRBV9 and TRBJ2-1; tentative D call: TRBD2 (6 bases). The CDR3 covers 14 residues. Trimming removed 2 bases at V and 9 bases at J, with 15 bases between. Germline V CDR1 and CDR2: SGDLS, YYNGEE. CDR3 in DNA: TGTGCCAGCAGCGTGGGGGAGGCCTGGGGTGAGCAGTTCTTC. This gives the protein CASSVGEAWGEQFF.

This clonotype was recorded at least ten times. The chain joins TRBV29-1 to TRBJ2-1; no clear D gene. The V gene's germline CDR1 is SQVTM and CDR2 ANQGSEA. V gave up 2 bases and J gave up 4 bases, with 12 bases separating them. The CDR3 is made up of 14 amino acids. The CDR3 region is CSVEWFATYNEQFF. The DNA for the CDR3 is TGCAGCGTTGAATGGTTTGCGACATACAATGAGCAGTTCTTC.

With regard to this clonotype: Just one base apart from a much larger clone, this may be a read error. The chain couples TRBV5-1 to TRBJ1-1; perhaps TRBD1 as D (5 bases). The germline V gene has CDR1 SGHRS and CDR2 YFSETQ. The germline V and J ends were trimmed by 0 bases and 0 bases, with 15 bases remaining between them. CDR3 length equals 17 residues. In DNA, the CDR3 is TGCGCCAGCAGCTTGGGGACACCCGTGGTTATGAACACTGAAGCTTTCTTT. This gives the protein CASSLGTPVVMNTEAFF.

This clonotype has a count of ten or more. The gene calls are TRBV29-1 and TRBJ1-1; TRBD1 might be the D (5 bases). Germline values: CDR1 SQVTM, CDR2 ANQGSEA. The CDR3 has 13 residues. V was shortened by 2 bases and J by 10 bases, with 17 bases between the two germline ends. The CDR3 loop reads CSVELGRGLGAFF. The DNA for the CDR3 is TGCAGCGTTGAATTAGGTCGGGGGTTGGGAGCTTTCTTT.

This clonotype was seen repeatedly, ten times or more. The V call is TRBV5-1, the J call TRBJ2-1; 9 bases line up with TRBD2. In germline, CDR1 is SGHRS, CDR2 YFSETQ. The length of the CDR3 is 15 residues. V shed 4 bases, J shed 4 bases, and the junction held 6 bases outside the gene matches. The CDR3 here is CASSGGGVVYNEQFF. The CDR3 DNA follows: TGCGCCAGCAGCGGCGGGGGGGTTGTTTACAATGAGCAGTTCTTC.

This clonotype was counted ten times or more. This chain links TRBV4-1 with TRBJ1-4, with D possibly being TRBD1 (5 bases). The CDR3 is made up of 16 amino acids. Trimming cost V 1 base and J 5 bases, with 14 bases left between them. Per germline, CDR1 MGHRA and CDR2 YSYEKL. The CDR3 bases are TGCGCCAGCAGCCAAGTCAGGGCGGCTGCCAATGAAAAACTGTTTTTT. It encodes CASSQVRAAANEKLFF.

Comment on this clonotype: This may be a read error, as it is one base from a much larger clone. The DNA of the CDR3 is TGTGCCAGCTCACCATTGCCCTCTGGCACAGATACGCAGTATTTT. Translated, it gives CASSPLPSGTDTQYF. The J gene is TRBJ2-3, the V gene TRBV18; no definite D call. With 2 bases removed from V and 1 base from J, the gap between germline ends came to 10 bases. Germline V gene lookup returns CDR1 KGHSH and CDR2 LQKENI. The CDR3 extends over 15 amino acids.

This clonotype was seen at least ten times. This CDR3 reads CSARPKLAGKDTQYF. The CDR3 DNA reads as TGCAGTGCTAGACCAAAATTAGCGGGGAAGGATACGCAGTATTTT. The rearrangement uses TRBV20-1 and TRBJ2-3, with 8 bases matching TRBD2. Per the germline V gene, CDR1 is DFQATT and CDR2 is SNEGSKA (reference sequence). Germline trimming cut 2 bases from V and 6 bases from J; bases unmatched to any gene: 10. The CDR3 runs 15 residues.

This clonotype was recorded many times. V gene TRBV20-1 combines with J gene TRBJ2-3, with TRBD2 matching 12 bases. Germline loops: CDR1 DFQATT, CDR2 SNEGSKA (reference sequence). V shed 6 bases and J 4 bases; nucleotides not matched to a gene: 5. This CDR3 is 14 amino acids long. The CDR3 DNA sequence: TGCAGTGCGAGGACTAGCGGGATCCCAGATACGCAGTATTTT. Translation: CSARTSGIPDTQYF.

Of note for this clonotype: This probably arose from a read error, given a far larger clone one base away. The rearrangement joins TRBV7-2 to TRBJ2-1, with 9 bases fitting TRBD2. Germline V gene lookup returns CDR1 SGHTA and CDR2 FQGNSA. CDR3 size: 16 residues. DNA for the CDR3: TGTGCCAGCAGCTTAGAAGCGGGGGGTCTTGGTAATGAGCGGTTCTTC. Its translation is CASSLEAGGLGNERFF.

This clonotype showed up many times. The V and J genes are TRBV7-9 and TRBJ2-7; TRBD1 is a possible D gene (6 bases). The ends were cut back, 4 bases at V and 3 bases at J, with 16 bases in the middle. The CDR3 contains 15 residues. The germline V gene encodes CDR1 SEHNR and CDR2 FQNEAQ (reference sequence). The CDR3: CASSSQGQRSYEQYF. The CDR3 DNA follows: TGTGCCAGCAGCTCCCAAGGACAGAGGAGCTACGAGCAGTACTTC.

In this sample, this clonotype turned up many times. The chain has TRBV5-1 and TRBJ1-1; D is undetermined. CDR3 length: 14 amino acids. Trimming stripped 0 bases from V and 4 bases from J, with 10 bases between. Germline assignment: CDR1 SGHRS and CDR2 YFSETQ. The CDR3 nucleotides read TGCGCCAGCAGCTTGGCCTTGTTGCCCACTGAAGCTTTCTTT. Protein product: CASSLALLPTEAFF.

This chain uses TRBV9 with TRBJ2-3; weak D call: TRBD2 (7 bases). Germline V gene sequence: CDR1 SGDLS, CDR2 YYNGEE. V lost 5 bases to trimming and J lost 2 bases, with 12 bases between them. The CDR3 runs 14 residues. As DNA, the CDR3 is TGTGCCAGCAGTACGGGGGGCTCCACAGATACGCAGTATTTT. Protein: CASSTGGSTDTQYF.

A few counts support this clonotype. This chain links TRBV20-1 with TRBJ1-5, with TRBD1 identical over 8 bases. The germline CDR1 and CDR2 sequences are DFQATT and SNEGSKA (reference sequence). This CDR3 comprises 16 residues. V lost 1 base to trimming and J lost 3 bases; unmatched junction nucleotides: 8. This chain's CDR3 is CSARAGGGMINQPQHF. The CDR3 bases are TGCAGTGCTAGAGCAGGGGGCGGAATGATCAATCAGCCCCAGCATTTT.

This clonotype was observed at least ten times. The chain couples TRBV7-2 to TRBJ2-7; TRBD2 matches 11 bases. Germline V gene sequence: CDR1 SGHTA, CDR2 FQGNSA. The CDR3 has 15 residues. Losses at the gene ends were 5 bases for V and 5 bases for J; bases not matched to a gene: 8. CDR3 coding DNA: TGTGCCAGCAGCGTCAGTAGCGGGGGGGCCAACGAGCAGTACTTC. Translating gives CASSVSSGGANEQYF. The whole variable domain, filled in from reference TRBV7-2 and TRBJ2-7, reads GAGVSQSPSNKVTEKGKDVELRCDPISGHTALYWYRQSLGQGLEFLIYFQGNSAPDKSGLPSDRFSAERTGGSVSTLTIQRTQQEDSAVYLCASSVSSGGANEQYFGPGTRLTVT.